This T cell receptor (beta chain) was retrieved from a study of blood T cell repertoires in COVID-19. Across the whole study: Spain, Italy and the United States supplied samples that represented acute and convalescent COVID-19. From T cells, B-cell-depleted T cells, or PBMCs came the material, which was cDNA or gDNA.

This CDR3 has 15 residues. V was clipped by 4 bases and J by 9 bases; unmatched bases: 9. Germline-derived CDR1 and CDR2 are ENHRY and SYGVKD. Study processing details: From reference gene primer amplification, estimates of nucleated cell counts were derived. Here immunoSEQ multiplex PCR was the method, and the copy in TCRdb shows in-frame clones only, minus some. V and J calls and clone size are given by that table; D and trimming were obtained from the DNA. The sample yields roughly 120,000 clones, around 80% seen once. V gene TRBV10-3 combines with J gene TRBJ2-1; 10 nucleotides align to TRBD2. The specimen was peripheral blood. The sequence derives from a woman aged 80 or over with active or convalescent COVID-19. CDR3 residues: CAISGSAGGPGEQFF. The CDR3 nucleotides read TGTGCCATCAGTGGGTCAGCGGGAGGGCCGGGTGAGCAGTTCTTC.